This T cell receptor beta chain was sequenced for a study of cytomegalovirus exposure and HLA in healthy donors. This PCR relied on a set of 60 Vbeta primers and 13 Jbeta primers. The assay was immunoSEQ multiplex PCR, and TCRdb's table has in-frame clones only and misses some. Of 220,000 or so clones listed, 70% to 80% are singletons. Whole-study results and caveats: Across donors, most TCRs were seen rarely, yet some public ones were widespread. The CMV antigen specificity of a few CMV-associated chains was confirmed through in vitro analysis.

For this clone: Its target is not known.

Material for sequencing was PBMCs. This receptor was identified in a woman aged 30 to 39 in good health and CMV-seronegative.

CDR3 protein: CSATPDRNLFTSGNTIYF. CDR3 DNA sequence: TGCAGCGCGACACCAGATCGAAACCTCTTTACCTCTGGAAACACCATATATTTT. The V gene is TRBV29-1, the J gene TRBJ1-3; D gene ambiguous. CDR3 length: 18 amino acids. Germline CDR1 reads SQVTM; CDR2 reads ANQGSEA. V was clipped by 7 bases and J by 0 bases, with 25 bases between them. Filled out from reference TRBV29-1 and TRBJ1-3, the complete variable domain reads SAVISQKPSRDICQRGTSLTIQCQVDSQVTMMFWYRQQPGQSLTLIATANQGSEATYESGFVIDKFPISRPNLTFSTLTVSNMSPEDSSIYLCSATPDRNLFTSGNTIYFGEGSWLTVV.